This TCR beta chain was sequenced during a study of shared clonotypes between healthy human individuals. Here immunoSEQ multiplex PCR was the method, and the copy in TCRdb shows in-frame clones only, minus some. Of millions of clones listed, more than 90% were seen once; the top ten hold roughly 0.13%. This sequence was found in a man between 18 and 35 years old in good health. Sequenced input: naive CD4+ T cells sorted from blood. Subset: CD45RA+ positively selected.

The CDR3 sequence is CATSRPTVYNEQFF. The CDR3 bases are TGTGCCACCAGCAGGCCGACAGTCTACAATGAGCAGTTCTTC. The chain joins TRBV15 to TRBJ2-1; possible D gene TRBD1, 5 bases. Trimming left V 3 bases short and J 3 bases short, with 9 bases between. CDR1 and CDR2 from the germline V gene are LNHNV and YYDKDF (reference sequence). The CDR3 is 14 amino acids.